One sample yielded the 8 T cell receptor beta chains listed below, sequenced in a study of CD8 T cells in ankylosing spondylitis. Antigens for these TCRs are unknown. Overall study findings and caveats: One TCR beta motif, made up of eight highly homologous variants, appeared characteristic of ankylosing spondylitis blood.

MiXCR, run by TCRdb on the 5' RACE reads, gives a single entry per CDR3 protein. Of a few hundred thousand distinct CDR3 sequences in the sample, 20% to 25% were seen once. Sequencing used blood, either unsorted or a sorted T cell fraction (not recorded which). The source is a male donor with ankylosing spondylitis.

The rearrangement joins TRBV28 to TRBJ2-4; 11 nucleotides line up with TRBD2. CDR3 length: 17 amino acids. Germline V gene data show CDR1 as MDHEN and CDR2 as SYDVKM. Unmatched junction bases numbered 12, after V lost 5 bases and J lost 6 bases. CDR3 in DNA: TGTGCCAGCAGTAGCGTAGGACTAGCGGGCGTGGGAAACATTCAGTACTTC. Translating it yields CASSSVGLAGVGNIQYF.

This clonotype was recorded a few times. The rearrangement uses TRBV7-3 and TRBJ2-3; D is uncertain. The CDR3 is made up of 13 amino acids. V dropped 1 base and J dropped 3 bases, with 5 bases sitting between them. CDR1 is SGHTA, CDR2 FQGTGA, per germline. The CDR3 spells CASSLMGTDTQYF. The CDR3 bases are TGTGCCAGCAGCTTAATGGGTACAGATACGCAGTATTTT. Looking up the rest from reference TRBV7-3 and TRBJ2-3 gives the full variable domain: GAGVSQTPSNKVTEKGKYVELRCDPISGHTALYWYRQSLGQGPEFLIYFQGTGAADDSGLPNDRFFAVRPEGSVSTLKIQRTERGDSAVYLCASSLMGTDTQYFGPGTRLTVL.

The rearrangement uses TRBV29-1 and TRBJ2-7; 7 bases align to TRBD1. This CDR3 is built from 14 residues. Germline lookup yields CDR1 SQVTM and CDR2 ANQGSEA. The ends lost 7 bases at V and 1 base at J; junction bases unmatched: 10. This chain's CDR3 is CSAVPDRTSYEQYF. CDR3 sequence (DNA): TGCAGCGCCGTGCCGGACAGGACATCCTACGAGCAGTACTTC.

This chain joins TRBV25-1 and TRBJ2-1; possible D gene TRBD1, 7 bases. V lost 10 bases, J lost 5 bases, and 24 bases lay in between. Germline values: CDR1 MGHDK, CDR2 SYGVNS. This CDR3 is 16 amino acids long. CDR3 protein: CATSPRRGQINNEQFF. The CDR3 DNA reads as TGTGCCACCTCACCTAGGAGGGGGCAAATTAACAATGAGCAGTTCTTC. Looking up the rest from reference TRBV25-1 and TRBJ2-1 gives the full variable domain: EADIYQTPRYLVIGTGKKITLECSQTMGHDKMYWYQQDPGMELHLIHYSYGVNSTEKGDLSSESTVSRIRTEHFPLTLESARPSHTSQYLCATSPRRGQINNEQFFGPGTRLTVL.

There are a few counts of this clonotype. The V gene is TRBV21-1, the J gene TRBJ1-1. TRBV21-1 is marked as a pseudogene. The CDR3 is 12 amino acids. CDR3 nucleotide sequence: TGTGCCAGCAGCGGCAGGCCCGCGGAAGCTTTCTTT. Its protein is CASSGRPAEAFF.

The V gene is TRBV12-3 or TRBV12-4, the J gene TRBJ1-6, with a possible D match to TRBD1 (6 bases). The CDR3 runs to 15 residues. V lost 6 bases and J 7 bases, leaving 16 bases between the germline ends. The DNA for the CDR3 is TGTGCCAGCAGCGTCCGTGGGGGGGCAAATTCACCCCTCCACTTT. This translates into CASSVRGGANSPLHF.

The V and J genes are TRBV5-1 and TRBJ2-3; D is perhaps TRBD1 (5 bases). The CDR3 contains 15 residues. Germline assignment: CDR1 SGHRS and CDR2 YFSETQ. The V end was cut by 1 base, the J end by 2 bases, with 11 bases between. CDR3 in DNA: TGCGCCAGCAGCTTGACAGGATGGTCCACAGATACGCAGTATTTT. Protein sequence: CASSLTGWSTDTQYF.

V usage is TRBV20-1 and J usage is TRBJ2-2; the match to TRBD1 covers 9 bases. Germline-derived CDR1 and CDR2 are DFQATT and SNEGSKA (reference sequence). The length of the CDR3 is 17 residues. The V gene end was trimmed by 0 bases and the J gene end by 4 bases; junction bases not matched to a gene: 9. CDR3 sequence: CSARDPQGARRTGELFF. For the CDR3, the DNA is TGCAGTGCTAGAGACCCACAGGGGGCGCGACGCACCGGGGAGCTGTTTTTT.